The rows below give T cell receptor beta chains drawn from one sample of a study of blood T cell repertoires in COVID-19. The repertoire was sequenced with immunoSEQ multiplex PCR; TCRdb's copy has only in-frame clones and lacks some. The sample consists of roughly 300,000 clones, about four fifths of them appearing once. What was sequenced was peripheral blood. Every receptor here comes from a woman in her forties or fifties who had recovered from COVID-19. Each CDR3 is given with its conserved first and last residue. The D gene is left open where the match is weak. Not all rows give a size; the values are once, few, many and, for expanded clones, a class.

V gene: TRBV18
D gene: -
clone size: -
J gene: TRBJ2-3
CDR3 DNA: TGTGCCAGCTCACTACTAGAGACGGCAGATACGCAGTATTTT
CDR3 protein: CASSLLETADTQYF

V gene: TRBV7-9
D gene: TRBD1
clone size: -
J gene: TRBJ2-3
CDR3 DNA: TGTGCCAGCAGCTCCTGGACAGGATCCAGCGGTAGCACAGATACGCAGTATTTT
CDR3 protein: CASSSWTGSSGSTDTQYF

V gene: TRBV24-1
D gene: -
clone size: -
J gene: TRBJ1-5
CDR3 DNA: TGTGCCACCAGTGAACAGAATCAGCCCCAGCATTTT
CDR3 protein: CATSEQNQPQHF

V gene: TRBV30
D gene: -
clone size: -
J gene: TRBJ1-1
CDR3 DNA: TGTGCCTGGAGTGTACTCGGGGGAAGTACTGAAGCTTTCTTT
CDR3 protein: CAWSVLGGSTEAFF

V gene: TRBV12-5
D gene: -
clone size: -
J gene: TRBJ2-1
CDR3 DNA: TGTGCTGCCGCCAGGGTAGATTACAATGAGCAGTTCTTC
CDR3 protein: CAAARVDYNEQFF

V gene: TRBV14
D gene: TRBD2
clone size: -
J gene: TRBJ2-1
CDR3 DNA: TGTGCCAGCACCACTAGCGGGTTCAATGAGCAGTTCTTC
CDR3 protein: CASTTSGFNEQFF

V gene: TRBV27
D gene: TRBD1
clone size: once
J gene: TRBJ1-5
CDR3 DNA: TGTGCCAGCAGTTCCTACAGGGGGTTCGGGCAGCCCCAGCATTTT
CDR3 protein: CASSSYRGFGQPQHF

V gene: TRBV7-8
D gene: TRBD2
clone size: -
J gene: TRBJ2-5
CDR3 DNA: TGTGCCAGCAGCTTAGCGCCTAGCGGGGCCCCCGGGACCCAGTACTTC
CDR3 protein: CASSLAPSGAPGTQYF

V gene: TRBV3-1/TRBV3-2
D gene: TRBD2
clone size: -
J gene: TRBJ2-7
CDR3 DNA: TGTGCCAGCAGCCGAAAGCTAGCGGGGGATTACGAGCAGTACTTC
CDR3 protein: CASSRKLAGDYEQYF

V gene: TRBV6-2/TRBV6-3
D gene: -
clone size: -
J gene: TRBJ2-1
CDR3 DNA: TGTGCCAGCAGCAATCGTCCGAGGCGGAGGAATGAGCAGTTCTTC
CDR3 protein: CASSNRPRRRNEQFF

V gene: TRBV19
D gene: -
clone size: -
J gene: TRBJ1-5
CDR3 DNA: TGTGCCAGTAGTCTTAGTAATCAGCCCCAGCATTTT
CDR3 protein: CASSLSNQPQHF

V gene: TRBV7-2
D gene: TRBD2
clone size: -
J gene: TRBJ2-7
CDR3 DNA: TGTGCCAGCAGCTTGGGACTAGCGGAGTACGAGCAGTACTTC
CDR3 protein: CASSLGLAEYEQYF

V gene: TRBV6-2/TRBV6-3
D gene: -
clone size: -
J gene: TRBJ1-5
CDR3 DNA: TGTGCCAGCAGTTACTGGGGCTTCAGGGTGCAGCCCCAGCATTTT
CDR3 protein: CASSYWGFRVQPQHF

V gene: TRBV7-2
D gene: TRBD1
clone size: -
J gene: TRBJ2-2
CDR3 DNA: TGTGCCAGCAGCTTCAGGACAGGGTTAGCCGGGGAGCTGTTTTTT
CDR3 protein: CASSFRTGLAGELFF

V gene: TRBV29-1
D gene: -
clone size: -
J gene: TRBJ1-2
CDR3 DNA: TGCAGCGTTGACCACAGGGTGTATGGCTACACCTTC
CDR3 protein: CSVDHRVYGYTF

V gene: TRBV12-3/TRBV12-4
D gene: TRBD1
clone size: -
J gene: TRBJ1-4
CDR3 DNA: TGTGCCAGCAGGATGGGACAGACTGAAAAACTGTTTTTT
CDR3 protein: CASRMGQTEKLFF

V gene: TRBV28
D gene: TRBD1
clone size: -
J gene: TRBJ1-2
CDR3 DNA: TGTGCCAGCAGACCCTCAGACAGGGGGCTTGGCTACACCTTC
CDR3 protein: CASRPSDRGLGYTF

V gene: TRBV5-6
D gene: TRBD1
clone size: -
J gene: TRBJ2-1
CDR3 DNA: TGTGCCAGCAGCTGGGACAGGGGGGATGAGCAGTTCTTC
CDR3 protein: CASSWDRGDEQFF

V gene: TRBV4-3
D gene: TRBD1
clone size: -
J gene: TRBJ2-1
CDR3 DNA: TGCGCCAGCAGCCAAAGGGCAGGGGGCTTAAATGAGCAGTTCTTC
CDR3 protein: CASSQRAGGLNEQFF

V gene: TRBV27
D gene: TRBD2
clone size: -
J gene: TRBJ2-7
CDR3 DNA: TGTGCCAGCAGTTTGTTAACGGGAAGTAGCGGGCCCTACGAGCAGTACTTC
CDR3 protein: CASSLLTGSSGPYEQYF

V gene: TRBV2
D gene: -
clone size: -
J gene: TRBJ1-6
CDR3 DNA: TGTGCCAGCAGTGAAGACACAGTCGGACCCCTCCACTTT
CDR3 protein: CASSEDTVGPLHF

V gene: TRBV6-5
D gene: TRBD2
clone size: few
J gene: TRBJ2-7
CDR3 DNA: TGTGCCAGCAGTTACGGGGCGGGAGGGACCTACGAGCAGTACTTC
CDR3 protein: CASSYGAGGTYEQYF

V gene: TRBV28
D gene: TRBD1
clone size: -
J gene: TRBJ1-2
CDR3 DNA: TGTGCCAGCAGTTTAAGAGGACAGGGCAGGAATGGCTACACCTTC
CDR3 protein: CASSLRGQGRNGYTF

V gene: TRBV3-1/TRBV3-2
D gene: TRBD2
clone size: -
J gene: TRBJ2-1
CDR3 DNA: TGTGCCAGCAGCCGAGCTAGCGGGAGCTCCTACAATGAGCAGTTCTTC
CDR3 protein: CASSRASGSSYNEQFF

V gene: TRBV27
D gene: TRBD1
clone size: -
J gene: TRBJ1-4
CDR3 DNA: TGTGCCAGCAGTGCGCCGGGACAGGGTAGAAATGAAAAACTGTTTTTT
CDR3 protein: CASSAPGQGRNEKLFF

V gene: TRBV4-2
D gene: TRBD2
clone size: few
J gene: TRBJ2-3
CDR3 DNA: TGTGCCAGCAGCCAAGATCTAGCGGGGGGCACAGATACGCAGTATTTT
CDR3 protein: CASSQDLAGGTDTQYF

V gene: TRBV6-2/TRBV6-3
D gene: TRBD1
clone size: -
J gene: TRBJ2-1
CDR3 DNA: TGTGCCAGCAGTTACCTCGGGACAGTGCCCTTCAATGAGCAGTTCTTC
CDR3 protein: CASSYLGTVPFNEQFF

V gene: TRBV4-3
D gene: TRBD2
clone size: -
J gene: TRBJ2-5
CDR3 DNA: TGCGCCAGCAGCCAAGAGGGCGGGGGTCGGGAGACCCAGTACTTC
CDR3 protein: CASSQEGGGRETQYF

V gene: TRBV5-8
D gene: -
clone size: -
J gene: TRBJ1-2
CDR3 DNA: TGTGCCAGCAGCCCCGACAGGAACTATGGCTACACCTTC
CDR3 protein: CASSPDRNYGYTF

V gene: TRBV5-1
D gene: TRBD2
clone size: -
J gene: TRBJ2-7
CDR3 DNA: TGCGCCAGCAGTACCGGGACTAGCGGGAGCAGGTACGAGCAGTACTTC
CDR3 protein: CASSTGTSGSRYEQYF

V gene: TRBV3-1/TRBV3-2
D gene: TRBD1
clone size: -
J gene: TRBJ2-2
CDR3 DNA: TGTGCCAGCAGCCGTCTCCTCGGGGACCGACAGGGGACGAACACCGGGGAGCTGTTTTTT
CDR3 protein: CASSRLLGDRQGTNTGELFF

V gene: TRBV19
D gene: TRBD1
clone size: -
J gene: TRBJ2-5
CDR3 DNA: TGTGCCAGTAGTCCAACGCCGACAGGGGGGCAGGAGACCCAGTACTTC
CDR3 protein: CASSPTPTGGQETQYF

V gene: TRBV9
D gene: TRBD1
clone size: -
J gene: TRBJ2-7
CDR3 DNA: TGTGCCAGCAGCGTAGAGGGGGCTCCCGCCTACGAGCAGTACTTC
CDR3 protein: CASSVEGAPAYEQYF

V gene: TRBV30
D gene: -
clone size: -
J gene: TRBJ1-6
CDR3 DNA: TGTGCCTGGAGTGTGGCGGGGGGAAGTTCACCCCTCCACTTT
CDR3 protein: CAWSVAGGSSPLHF